This TCR beta chain was obtained from a study of control samples from healthy donors and cancer patients. Produced via immunoSEQ multiplex PCR; TCRdb's table is partial and in-frame only. Of approximately 69,000 clones in the sample, about 92% were seen once. The length of the CDR3 is 15 residues. CDR1 is LNHNV and CDR2 is YYDKDF in the germline V gene (reference sequence). V lost 3 bases to trimming and J lost 4 bases, with 15 bases between them. The V gene is TRBV15, the J gene TRBJ1-2; D unclear. Sequenced: PBMCs. The receptor's source is a man aged 55 to 70 with colorectal cancer. CDR3 loop: CATSRDLGFSYGYTF. For the CDR3, the DNA is TGTGCCACCAGCAGGGATCTGGGCTTTAGCTATGGCTACACCTTC.